This TCR beta chain was sequenced during a study of low-dose radiotherapy and immunotherapy resistance in tumors. Across the study: Members of Cohort 2 were treated with 1 Gy per fraction every two weeks; their total was 13 Gy over 26 weeks. Aspirin 300 mg, taken orally and daily, was given to patients for four cycles from cycle 1 day 1.

Trimming left V 2 bases short and J 2 bases short, with 13 bases between. There are 15 residues in the CDR3. Germline V gene lookup returns CDR1 MDHEN and CDR2 SYDVKM. Sample time point: before trial treatment. Administered to the donors were nivolumab, ipilimumab, aspirin, low-dose cyclophosphamide and low-dose radiotherapy. Alpha and beta chains were covered, as first-strand cDNA relied on TRAV- and TRBV-specific primers. Amplification of TCRs used a constant-region primer and V-primer adapter for about 19 PCR cycles. Researchers amplified the isolated mRNA using in vitro transcription. TCRdb re-analysed the reads in MiXCR, keeping a single row per CDR3 protein. The data hold nearly 95,000 distinct CDR3 sequences, with 9.4% observed a single time.

This chain uses TRBV28 with TRBJ2-7; a possible D gene is TRBD2 (5 bases). This specimen was PBMCs, taken before treatment. This clonotype originated in a male donor with prostate cancer. The chain's CDR3 is CASSLGGRVAYEQYF. CDR3 sequence (DNA): TGTGCCAGCAGTTTAGGTGGGAGAGTCGCCTACGAGCAGTACTTC.